These 10 T cell receptor beta chains came from one sample sequenced in a study of shared clonotypes between healthy human individuals. Method: immunoSEQ multiplex PCR; TCRdb's copy keeps in-frame clones and lacks some. The data hold 2 million to 2.5 million clones, with approximately 93% observed a single time. Source material: naive CD4+ T cells from PBMCs. Subset indicated: CD45RA+ positively selected. The receptors were gathered from a man between 18 and 35 years old in good health. Some clones in this sample may be carry-over from other donors' samples.

V is TRBV27 and J is TRBJ2-3, with 7 bases aligning to TRBD1. The CDR3 is 14 amino acids. V dropped 3 bases and J dropped 1; count of bases not matched to a gene: 1. Germline values: CDR1 MNHEY, CDR2 SMNVEV (reference sequence). The CDR3 nucleotides are TGTGCCAGCAGTTTCGACAGGGGCACAGATACGCAGTATTTT. This encodes CASSFDRGTDTQYF.

The gene calls are TRBV19 and TRBJ2-5, with TRBD1 matching 10 bases. The germline CDR1 and CDR2 sequences are LNHDA and SQIVND (reference sequence). V was pared by 4 bases and J by 1 base, with 9 bases of the junction left unmatched. This CDR3 contains 17 residues. The CDR3 DNA reads as TGTGCCAGTAGTACAAGACAGGGGGCTCGTCTCCAAGAGACCCAGTACTTC. This codes for CASSTRQGARLQETQYF.

V and J are TRBV5-1 and TRBJ1-4; no reliable D call. Trimming took 4 bases from V and 3 from J, leaving 7 bases between them. The CDR3 spans 13 residues. Per germline, CDR1 SGHRS and CDR2 YFSETQ. The CDR3 protein is CASSPVPNEKLFF. The CDR3 nucleotides read TGCGCCAGCAGCCCCGTTCCTAATGAAAAACTGTTTTTT.

This chain uses TRBV7-3 with TRBJ2-2; 12 positions match TRBD2. The CDR3 loop spans 17 amino acids. Trimming at V came to 0 bases and at J to 3 bases, leaving 2 bases not matched to a gene. Germline assignment: CDR1 SGHTA and CDR2 FQGTGA. The CDR3 loop is CASSLTRLAGDTGELFF. CDR3 sequence (DNA): TGTGCCAGCAGCTTAACGAGACTAGCGGGAGACACCGGGGAGCTGTTTTTT.

Concerning this clone: The sample has other DNA sequences that encode this CDR3 too. The V and J genes are TRBV20-1 and TRBJ1-2; 7 positions agree with TRBD1. The CDR3 sequence is 10 residues long. Germline V gene sequence: CDR1 DFQATT, CDR2 SNEGSKA (reference sequence). V dropped 5 bases and J dropped 9; count of bases not matched to a gene: 3. For the CDR3, the DNA is TGCAGTGCTTCAGGGGGTAGCTACACCTTC. Protein product: CSASGGSYTF.

A single count supports this clone. The gene calls are TRBV29-1 and TRBJ2-3, with 11 bases identical to TRBD2. Per the germline V gene, CDR1 is SQVTM and CDR2 is ANQGSEA. CDR3 size: 15 residues. V was clipped by 3 bases and J by 2 bases; unmatched bases: 4. The CDR3 region is CSVELAGGSTDTQYF. CDR3 coding DNA: TGCAGCGTTGAGCTAGCGGGAGGATCCACAGATACGCAGTATTTT.

This clone came up once. The gene calls are TRBV23-1 and TRBJ2-7, with D possibly matching TRBD1 (5 bases). TRBV23-1 is designated an ORF whose function remains uncertain. The CDR3 is 11 residues long. The V gene lost 10 bases and the J gene lost 6 bases, with 13 bases spanning the gap. The CDR3 region has the DNA TGCGCCACCTTAACAGGCCGCGAGCAGTACTTC. Its translation is CATLTGREQYF.

The V call is TRBV7-8, the J call TRBJ1-5; 11 nucleotides match TRBD1. From germline, CDR1 is SGHVS and CDR2 FQNEAQ. With 5 bases clipped from V and 5 bases from J, the junction kept 11 bases outside the gene matches. The CDR3 is made up of 17 amino acids. In DNA, the CDR3 is TGTGCCAGCAGCCCCGGGGGACAGGGGGAAGGGTATCAGCCCCAGCATTTT. Protein: CASSPGGQGEGYQPQHF.

The gene calls are TRBV11-3 and TRBJ2-7; TRBD1 agrees at 12 bases. V dropped 5 bases and J dropped 5; count of bases not matched to a gene: 1. The CDR3 runs 13 residues. Germline values: CDR1 SGHNT, CDR2 YENEEA. The CDR3 nucleotides are TGTGCCAGCAGCCGGGACAGGGGGCACGAGCAGTACTTC. Translation: CASSRDRGHEQYF.

The V and J genes are TRBV19 and TRBJ2-7, with 12 nucleotides matching TRBD2. Losses at the gene ends were 4 bases for V and 4 bases for J; bases not matched to a gene: 5. The CDR3 spans 15 residues. Germline-derived CDR1 and CDR2 are LNHDA and SQIVND (reference sequence). The CDR3 is CASSRGTSGFYEQYF. CDR3 in DNA: TGTGCCAGTAGTAGAGGGACTAGCGGGTTTTACGAGCAGTACTTC.